The TCR beta chain described here comes from a study of T cell responses to AZD1222 COVID-19 vaccine. This table comes from immunoSEQ multiplex PCR, and its TCRdb copy is limited to in-frame clones, with some not included. This table holds approximately 110,000 clones, 92% found once. This TCR derives from an adult in good health. Specimen: peripheral blood, collected on day 0 of AZD1222 vaccination.

This CDR3 reads CASTQREGQPSYEQYF. DNA for the CDR3: TGTGCCAGCACACAAAGGGAGGGACAGCCCTCCTACGAGCAGTACTTC. The chain recombines TRBV6-6 with TRBJ2-7; D assignment may be TRBD1 or TRBD2 (7 bases each). The germline CDR1 and CDR2 sequences are MNHNY and SVGAGI (reference sequence). The germline V and J ends were trimmed by 7 bases and 0 bases, with 19 bases remaining between them. The CDR3 length is 16 residues.